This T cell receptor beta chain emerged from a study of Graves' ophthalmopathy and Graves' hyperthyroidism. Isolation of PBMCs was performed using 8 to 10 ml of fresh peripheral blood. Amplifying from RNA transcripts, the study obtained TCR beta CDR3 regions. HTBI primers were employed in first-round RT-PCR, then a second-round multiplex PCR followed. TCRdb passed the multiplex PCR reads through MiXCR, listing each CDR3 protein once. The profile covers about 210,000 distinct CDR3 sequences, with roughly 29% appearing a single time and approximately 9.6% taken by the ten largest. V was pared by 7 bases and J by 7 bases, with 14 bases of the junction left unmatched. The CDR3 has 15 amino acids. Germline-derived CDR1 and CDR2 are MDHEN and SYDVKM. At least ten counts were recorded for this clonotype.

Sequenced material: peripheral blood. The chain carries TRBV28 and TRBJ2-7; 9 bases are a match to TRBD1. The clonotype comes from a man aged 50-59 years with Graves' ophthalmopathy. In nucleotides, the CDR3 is TGTGCCAGCATGTCCGGGGGACAGGGCACGGTGGAGCAGTACTTC. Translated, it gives CASMSGGQGTVEQYF.